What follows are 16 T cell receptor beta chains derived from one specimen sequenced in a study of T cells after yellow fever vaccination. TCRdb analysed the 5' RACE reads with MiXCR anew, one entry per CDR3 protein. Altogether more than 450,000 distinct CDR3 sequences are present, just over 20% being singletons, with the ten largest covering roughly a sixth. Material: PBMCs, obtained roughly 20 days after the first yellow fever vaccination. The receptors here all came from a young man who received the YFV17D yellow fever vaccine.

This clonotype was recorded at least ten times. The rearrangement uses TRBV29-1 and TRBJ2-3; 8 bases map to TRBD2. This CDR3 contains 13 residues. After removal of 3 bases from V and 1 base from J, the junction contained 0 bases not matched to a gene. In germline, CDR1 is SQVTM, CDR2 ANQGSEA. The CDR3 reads CSVERGGTDTQYF. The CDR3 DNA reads TGCAGCGTTGAGCGGGGGGGCACAGATACGCAGTATTTT.

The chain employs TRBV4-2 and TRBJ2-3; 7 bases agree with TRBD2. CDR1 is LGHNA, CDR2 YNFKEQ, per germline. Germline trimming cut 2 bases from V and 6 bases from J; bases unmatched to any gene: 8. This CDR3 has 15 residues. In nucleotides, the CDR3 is TGTGCCAGCAGCCAAAGAGCGGGGTCCTGGGATACGCAGTATTTT. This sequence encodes CASSQRAGSWDTQYF.

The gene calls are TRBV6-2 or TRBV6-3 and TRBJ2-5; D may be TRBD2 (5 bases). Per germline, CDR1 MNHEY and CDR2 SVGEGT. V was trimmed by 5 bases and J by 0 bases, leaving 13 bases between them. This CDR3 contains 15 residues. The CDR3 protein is CASSPDGVDQETQYF. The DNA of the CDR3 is TGTGCCAGCAGTCCAGACGGGGTCGACCAAGAGACCCAGTACTTC.

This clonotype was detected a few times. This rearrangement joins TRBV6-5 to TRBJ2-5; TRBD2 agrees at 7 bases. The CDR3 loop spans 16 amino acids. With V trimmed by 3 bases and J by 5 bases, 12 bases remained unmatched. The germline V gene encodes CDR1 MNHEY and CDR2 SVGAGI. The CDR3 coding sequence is TGTGCCAGCAGTTATGTTTTGGGAGACGGGGGGGAGACCCAGTACTTC. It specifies CASSYVLGDGGETQYF.

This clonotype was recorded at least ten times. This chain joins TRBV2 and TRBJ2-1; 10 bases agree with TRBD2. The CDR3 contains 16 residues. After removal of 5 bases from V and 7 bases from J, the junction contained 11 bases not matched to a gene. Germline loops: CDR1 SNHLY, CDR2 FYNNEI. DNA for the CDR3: TGTGCCAGCAGTCGGCGCGTAGCGGGGGGTTTGAATGAGCAGTTCTTC. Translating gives CASSRRVAGGLNEQFF.

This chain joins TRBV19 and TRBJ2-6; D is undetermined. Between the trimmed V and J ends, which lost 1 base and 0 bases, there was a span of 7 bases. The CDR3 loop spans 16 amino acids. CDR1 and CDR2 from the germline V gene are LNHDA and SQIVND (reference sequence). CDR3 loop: CASSIVWSSGANVLTF. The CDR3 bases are TGTGCCAGTAGTATAGTTTGGAGCTCTGGGGCCAACGTCCTGACTTTC. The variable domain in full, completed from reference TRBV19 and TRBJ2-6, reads DGGITQSPKYLFRKEGQNVTLSCEQNLNHDAMYWYRQDPGQGLRLIYYSQIVNDFQKGDIAEGYSVSREKKESFPLTVTSAQKNPTAFYLCASSIVWSSGANVLTFGAGSRLTVL.

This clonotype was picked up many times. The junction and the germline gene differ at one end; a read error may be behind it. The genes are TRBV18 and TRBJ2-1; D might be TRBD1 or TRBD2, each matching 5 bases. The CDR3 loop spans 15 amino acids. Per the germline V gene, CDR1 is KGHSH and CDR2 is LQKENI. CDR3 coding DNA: TGCGCCAGCAGCCCCGGGACCGCCACCTACAATGAGCAGTTCTTC. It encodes CASSPGTATYNEQFF.

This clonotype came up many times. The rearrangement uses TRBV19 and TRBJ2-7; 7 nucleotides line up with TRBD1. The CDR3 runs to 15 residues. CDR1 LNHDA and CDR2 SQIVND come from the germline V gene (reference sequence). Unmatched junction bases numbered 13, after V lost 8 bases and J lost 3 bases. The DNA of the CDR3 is TGTGCCAGTGCCAATGTCGGGACAGATTACTACGAGCAGTACTTC. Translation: CASANVGTDYYEQYF.

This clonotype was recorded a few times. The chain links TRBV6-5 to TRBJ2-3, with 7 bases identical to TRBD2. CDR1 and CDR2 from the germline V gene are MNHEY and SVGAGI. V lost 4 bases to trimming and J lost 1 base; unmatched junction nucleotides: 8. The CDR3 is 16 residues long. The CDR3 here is CASSSPRAGGTDTQYF. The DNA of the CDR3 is TGTGCCAGCAGTTCACCCCGTGCGGGGGGCACAGATACGCAGTATTTT.

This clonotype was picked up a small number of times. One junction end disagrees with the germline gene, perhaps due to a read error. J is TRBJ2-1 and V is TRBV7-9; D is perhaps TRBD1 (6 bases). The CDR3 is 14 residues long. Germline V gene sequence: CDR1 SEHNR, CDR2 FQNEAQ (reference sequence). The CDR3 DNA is TGTGCCACCAGCAGGTGGGACACCTACAATGAGCAGTTCTTC. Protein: CATSRWDTYNEQFF.

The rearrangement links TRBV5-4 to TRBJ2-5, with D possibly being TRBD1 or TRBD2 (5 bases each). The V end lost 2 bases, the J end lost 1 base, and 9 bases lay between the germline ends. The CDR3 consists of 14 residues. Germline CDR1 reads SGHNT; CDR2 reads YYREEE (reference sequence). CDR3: CASSFSGLQETQYF. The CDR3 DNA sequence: TGTGCCAGCAGCTTTTCGGGGCTCCAAGAGACCCAGTACTTC.

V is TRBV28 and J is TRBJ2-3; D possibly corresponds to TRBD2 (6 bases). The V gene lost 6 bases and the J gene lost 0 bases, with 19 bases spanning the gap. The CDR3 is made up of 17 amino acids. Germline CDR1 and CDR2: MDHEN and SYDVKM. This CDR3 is CASRKDYLSYSTDTQYF. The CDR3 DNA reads TGTGCCAGCAGGAAGGACTACCTCTCTTACAGCACAGATACGCAGTATTTT.

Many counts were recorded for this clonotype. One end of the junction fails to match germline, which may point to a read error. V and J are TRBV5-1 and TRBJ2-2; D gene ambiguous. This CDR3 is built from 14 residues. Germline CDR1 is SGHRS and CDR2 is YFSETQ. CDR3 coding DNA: TGTGCCAGCAGCTTGGCCCAGAACACCGGGGAGCTGTTTTTT. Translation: CASSLAQNTGELFF.

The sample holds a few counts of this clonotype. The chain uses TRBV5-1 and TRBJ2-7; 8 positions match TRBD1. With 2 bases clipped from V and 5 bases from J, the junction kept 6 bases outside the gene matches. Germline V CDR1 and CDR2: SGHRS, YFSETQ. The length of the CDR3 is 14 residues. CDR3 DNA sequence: TGCGCCAGCAGCTTAGGGGACAGGCTCCACGAGCAGTACGTC. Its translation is CASSLGDRLHEQYV.

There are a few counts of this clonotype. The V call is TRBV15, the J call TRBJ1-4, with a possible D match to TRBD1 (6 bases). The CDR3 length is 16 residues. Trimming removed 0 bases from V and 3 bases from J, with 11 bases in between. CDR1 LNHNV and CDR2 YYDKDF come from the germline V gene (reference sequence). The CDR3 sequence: CATSRDLGAANEKLFF. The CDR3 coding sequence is TGTGCCACCAGCAGAGATCTGGGGGCAGCTAATGAAAAACTGTTTTTT.

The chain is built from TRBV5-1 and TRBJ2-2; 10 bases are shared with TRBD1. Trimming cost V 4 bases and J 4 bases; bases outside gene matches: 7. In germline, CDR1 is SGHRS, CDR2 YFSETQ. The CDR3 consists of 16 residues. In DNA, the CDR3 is TGCGCCAGCAGCGCCGGGACAGGGGCCGTCACCGGGGAGCTGTTTTTT. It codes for CASSAGTGAVTGELFF.